The clone carrying this T cell receptor beta chain turned up a few times. The target antigen is unknown. The PCR contained 60 Vbeta and 13 Jbeta primers. Assay: immunoSEQ multiplex PCR; the TCRdb copy retains only in-frame clones and omits some. The sample carries fewer than 200,000 clones, around 83% recorded once. Trimming took 6 bases from V and 3 from J, leaving 17 bases between them. Germline V CDR1 and CDR2: SNHLY, FYNNEI. The CDR3 has 15 residues. The sample originates from a study of cytomegalovirus exposure and HLA in healthy donors. Overall study findings and caveats: Association of a missense DCLRE1C variant with TCR beta V- and J-gene trimming was reported in a later analysis.

This receptor was obtained from a girl aged 2-9 years in good health and CMV-seropositive. Sequenced sample: PBMCs. The chain links TRBV2 to TRBJ1-2; unclear D gene. In DNA, the CDR3 is TGTGCCAGCAGCCGTGACACCCACCCTTACTATGGCTACACCTTC. Translation: CASSRDTHPYYGYTF.